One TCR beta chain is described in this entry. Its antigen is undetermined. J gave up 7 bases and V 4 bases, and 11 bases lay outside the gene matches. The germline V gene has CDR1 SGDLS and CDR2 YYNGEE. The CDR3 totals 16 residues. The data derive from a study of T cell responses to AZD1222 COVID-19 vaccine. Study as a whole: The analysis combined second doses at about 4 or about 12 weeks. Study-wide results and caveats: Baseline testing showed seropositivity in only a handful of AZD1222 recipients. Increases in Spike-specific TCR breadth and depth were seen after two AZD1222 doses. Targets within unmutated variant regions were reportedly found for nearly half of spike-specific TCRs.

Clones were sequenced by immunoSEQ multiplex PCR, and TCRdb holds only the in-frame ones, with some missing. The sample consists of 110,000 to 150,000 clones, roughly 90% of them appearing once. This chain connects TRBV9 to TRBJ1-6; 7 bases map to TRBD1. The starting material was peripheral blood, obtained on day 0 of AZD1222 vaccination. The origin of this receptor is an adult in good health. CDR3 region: CASSPATGTENSPLHF. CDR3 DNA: TGTGCCAGCAGCCCTGCCACCGGGACAGAAAATTCACCCCTCCACTTT.